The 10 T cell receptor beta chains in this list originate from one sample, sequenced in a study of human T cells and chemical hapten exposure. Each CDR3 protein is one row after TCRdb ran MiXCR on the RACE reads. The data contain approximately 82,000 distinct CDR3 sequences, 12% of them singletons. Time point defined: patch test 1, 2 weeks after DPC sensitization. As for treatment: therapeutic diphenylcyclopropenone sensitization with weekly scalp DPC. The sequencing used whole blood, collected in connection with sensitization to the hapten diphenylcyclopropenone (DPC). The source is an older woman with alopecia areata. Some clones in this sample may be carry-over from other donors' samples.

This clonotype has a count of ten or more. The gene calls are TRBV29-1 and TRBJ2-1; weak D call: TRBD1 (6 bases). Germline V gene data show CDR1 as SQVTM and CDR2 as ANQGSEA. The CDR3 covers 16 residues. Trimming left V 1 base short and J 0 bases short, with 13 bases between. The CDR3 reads CSVEGTETSSYNEQFF. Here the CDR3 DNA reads TGCAGCGTTGAAGGGACAGAAACTAGCTCCTACAATGAGCAGTTCTTC.

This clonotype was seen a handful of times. CDR3 DNA sequence: TGTGCCAGCAGCACCCGGGACAGGGGGGAGCAGTTCTTC. Its translation is CASSTRDRGEQFF. This chain uses TRBV7-8 with TRBJ2-1; TRBD1 agrees at 11 bases. Germline-derived CDR1 and CDR2 are SGHVS and FQNEAQ. Trimming at V came to 5 bases and at J to 10 bases, leaving 4 bases not matched to a gene. The CDR3 has 13 amino acids.

CDR3 bases: TGCAGTGCTTCCTACCGGGACAGGGGGCTCTACGAGCAGTACTTC. This translates into CSASYRDRGLYEQYF. The chain combines TRBV20-1 with TRBJ2-7; 12 bases align to TRBD1. The CDR3 spans 15 residues. V dropped 5 bases and J dropped 3; count of bases not matched to a gene: 8. CDR1 is DFQATT and CDR2 is SNEGSKA in the germline V gene (reference sequence).

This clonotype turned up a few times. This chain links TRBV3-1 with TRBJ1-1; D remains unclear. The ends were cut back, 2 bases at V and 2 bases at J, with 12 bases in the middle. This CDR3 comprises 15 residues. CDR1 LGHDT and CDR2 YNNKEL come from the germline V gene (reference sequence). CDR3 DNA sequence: TGTGCCAGCAGCCAAATCTCGGCAGGCAACACTGAAGCTTTCTTT. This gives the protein CASSQISAGNTEAFF. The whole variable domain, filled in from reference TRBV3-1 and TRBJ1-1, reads DTAVSQTPKYLVTQMGNDKSIKCEQNLGHDTMYWYKQDSKKFLKIMFSYNNKELIINETVPNRFSPKSPDKAHLNLHINSLELGDSAVYFCASSQISAGNTEAFFGQGTRLTVV.

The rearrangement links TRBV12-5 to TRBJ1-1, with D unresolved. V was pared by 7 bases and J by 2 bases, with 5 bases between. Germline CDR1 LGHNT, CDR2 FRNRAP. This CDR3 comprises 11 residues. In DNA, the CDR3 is TGTGCTAGTGCCATAAACACTGAAGCTTTCTTT. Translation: CASAINTEAFF. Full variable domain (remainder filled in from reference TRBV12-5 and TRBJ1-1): DARVTQTPRHKVTEMGQEVTMRCQPILGHNTVFWYRQTMMQGLELLAYFRNRAPLDDSGMPKDRFSAEMPDATLATLKIQPSEPRDSAVYFCASAINTEAFFGQGTRLTVV.

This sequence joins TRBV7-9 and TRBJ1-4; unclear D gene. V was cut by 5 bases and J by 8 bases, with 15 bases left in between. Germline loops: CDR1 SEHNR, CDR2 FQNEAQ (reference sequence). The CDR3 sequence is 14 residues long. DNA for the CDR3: TGTGCCAGCAGCAACACCCTGCGGGCGGAAAAACTGTTTTTT. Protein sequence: CASSNTLRAEKLFF. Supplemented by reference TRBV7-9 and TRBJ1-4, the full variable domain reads DTGVSQNPRHKITKRGQNVTFRCDPISEHNRLYWYRQTLGQGPEFLTYFQNEAQLEKSRLLSDRFSAERPKGSFSTLEIQRTEQGDSAMYLCASSNTLRAEKLFFGSGTQLSVL.

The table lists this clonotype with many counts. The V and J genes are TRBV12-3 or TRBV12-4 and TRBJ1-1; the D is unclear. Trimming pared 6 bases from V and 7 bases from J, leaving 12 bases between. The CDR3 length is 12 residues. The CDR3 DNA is TGTGCCAGCAGCTTCGTACCAGGTGAAGCTTTCTTT. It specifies CASSFVPGEAFF.

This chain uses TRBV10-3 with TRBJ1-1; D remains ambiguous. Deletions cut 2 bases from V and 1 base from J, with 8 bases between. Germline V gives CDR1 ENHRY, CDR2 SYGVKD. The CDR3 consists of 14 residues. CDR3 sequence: CAISEDVRNTEAFF. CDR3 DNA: TGTGCCATCAGTGAGGATGTGAGGAACACTGAAGCTTTCTTT.

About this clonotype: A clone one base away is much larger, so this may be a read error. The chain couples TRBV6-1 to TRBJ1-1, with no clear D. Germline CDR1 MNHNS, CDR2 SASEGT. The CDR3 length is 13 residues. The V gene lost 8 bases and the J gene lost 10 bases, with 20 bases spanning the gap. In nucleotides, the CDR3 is TGTGCCAGCCAACTTCTCAGGACCCCAACAGCTTTCTTT. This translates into CASQLLRTPTAFF.

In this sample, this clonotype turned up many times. The CDR3 spells CASSLGGGSSTDTQYF. The CDR3 DNA reads as TGTGCCAGCAGTTTAGGTGGAGGGTCTAGCACAGATACGCAGTATTTT. The genes are TRBV12-3 or TRBV12-4 and TRBJ2-3; tentative D call: TRBD2 (6 bases). Trimming pared 1 base from V and 0 bases from J, leaving 11 bases between. There are 16 residues in the CDR3.